A selection of T cell receptor beta chains follows, all from one sample in a study of control samples from healthy donors and cancer patients. Using immunoSEQ multiplex PCR, the repertoire was profiled, and TCRdb retains in-frame clones only, with some absent. Counted here are tens of thousands of clones, roughly 90% occurring once; the ten biggest clones make up 1.9%. The sequenced sample was PBMCs. All receptors come from a woman aged 55-70 years with head and neck cancer. Both conserved end residues are part of each CDR3. The D gene is left open where the match is weak. Where a row states a size, it is once, few, many or the class of an expanded clone; other rows omit it.

NA TRBJ1-3 TRBV12-3/TRBV12-4 NA TGTGCCAGCAGTTTTGCCGGAAACACCATATATTTT CASSFAGNTIYF
TRBD2 TRBJ2-1 TRBV5-4 NA TGTGCCAGCACCTTAGGGGGACTAGCGGGAGGTGGAGAGAATGAGCAGTTCTTC CASTLGGLAGGGENEQFF
NA TRBJ1-1 TRBV15 NA TGTGCCACCAGCAGAGTGGGCCGCGAAGCTTTCTTT CATSRVGREAFF
NA TRBJ1-1 TRBV7-9 once TGTGCCAGCAGCTTAGGGTACGGGGAGGGGACTGAAGCTTTCTTT CASSLGYGEGTEAFF
NA TRBJ2-5 TRBV25-1 NA TGTGCCAGCAGTGAATACGGCGGAGGGGTCCAAGAGACCCAGTACTTC CASSEYGGGVQETQYF
TRBD1 TRBJ1-2 TRBV7-2 NA TGTGCCAGCAGCTTAGGCAGGGGGATAGGAGGCTACACCTTC CASSLGRGIGGYTF
NA TRBJ2-1 TRBV18 NA TGTGCCAGCTCACCGGTTGGCAGTCTCTACAATGAGCAGTTCTTC CASSPVGSLYNEQFF
TRBD2 TRBJ2-1 TRBV5-1 once TGCGCCAGCAGCTTGGGGACTAGCATTTACAATGAGCAGTTCTTC CASSLGTSIYNEQFF
TRBD2 TRBJ2-1 TRBV4-2 NA TGTGCCAGCAGCCAACAACCTTTTATGGCGGGAGGGCGTGTCAATGAGCAGTTCTTC CASSQQPFMAGGRVNEQFF
NA TRBJ2-7 TRBV19 NA TGTGCCAGTAGTACCTCGGACGGACCCTACGAGCAGTACTTC CASSTSDGPYEQYF
NA TRBJ1-1 TRBV7-2 NA TGTGCCAGCAGCTTATTAGGGGAAACTGAAGCTTTCTTT CASSLLGETEAFF
NA TRBJ1-2 TRBV3-1/TRBV3-2 few TGTGCCAGCAGCCAGGAGCGGGGGAGTAACTATGGCTACACCTTC CASSQERGSNYGYTF
NA TRBJ2-1 TRBV11-1 NA TGTGCCAGCAGCTTGTTAGCGGGACAGGGATACAATGAGCAGTTCTTC CASSLLAGQGYNEQFF
TRBD2 TRBJ2-5 TRBV11-3 NA TGTGCCAGCAGCCAACGGACTAGTAGGGGAGGTGAGACCCAGTACTTC CASSQRTSRGGETQYF
NA TRBJ1-2 TRBV18 NA TGTGCCAGCTCACCGAGGCAGGGGTTGGGCTACACCTTC CASSPRQGLGYTF
TRBD2 TRBJ2-1 TRBV11-2 NA TGTGCCAGCAGCGGACGAGGAGCTCTCGCGGGAGAGTACAATGAGCAGTTCTTC CASSGRGALAGEYNEQFF
TRBD1 TRBJ2-1 TRBV27 NA TGTGCCAGCGGCCGAAAAGGACAGGGAAAAGTGAGCTCCTACAATGAGCAGTTCTTC CASGRKGQGKVSSYNEQFF
TRBD2 TRBJ2-7 TRBV7-9 NA TGTGCCAGCAGCTTGTATTTCGGACTAGCGGGGAGCTCCTACGAGCAGTACTTC CASSLYFGLAGSSYEQYF
NA TRBJ2-1 TRBV27 NA TGTGCCAGCAGACCAGGTAGGGCAGGTTTTGTCGGAGGGCGCAATGAGCAGTTCTTC CASRPGRAGFVGGRNEQFF
TRBD1 TRBJ2-6 TRBV6-4 NA TGTGCCAGCAGTCGACAGGGGCCGGACTCTGGGGCCAACGTCCTGACTTTC CASSRQGPDSGANVLTF
TRBD1 TRBJ1-4 TRBV2 NA TGTGCCAGCATTGGGACAGCTGCAACTAATGAAAAACTGTTTTTT CASIGTAATNEKLFF
TRBD1 TRBJ1-6 TRBV28 NA TGTGCCAGCAGTTTAGAGGGGGCGCCTCGATCACCCCTCCACTTT CASSLEGAPRSPLHF
NA TRBJ1-1 TRBV12-3/TRBV12-4 NA TGTGCCAGCAGTTACCACTACGACACTGAAGCTTTCTTT CASSYHYDTEAFF
NA TRBJ1-3 TRBV9 once TGTGCCAGCAGCGTAGGGGGGTTCTCTGGAAACACCATATATTTT CASSVGGFSGNTIYF
TRBD1 TRBJ1-5 TRBV6-2/TRBV6-3 NA TGTGCCAGCAGCCCGGACAGGGGAGGCAATCAGCCCCAGCATTTT CASSPDRGGNQPQHF
TRBD2 TRBJ2-3 TRBV7-8 once TGTGCCAGCAGACTAAATAGCGGGAGGTCAGATACGCAGTATTTT CASRLNSGRSDTQYF
TRBD1 TRBJ1-4 TRBV3-1/TRBV3-2 NA TGTGCCAGCAGCCCCGGGACAGGGGGCTCTTTTGAAAAACTGTTTTTT CASSPGTGGSFEKLFF
NA TRBJ1-1 TRBV28 NA TGTGCCAGCAGTTCAAAGGCCCCCCCGGACACTGAAGCTTTCTTT CASSSKAPPDTEAFF
NA TRBJ2-2 TRBV7-3 NA TGTGCCAGCAGCTTAACCGGCGGGCTGAACACCGGGGAGCTGTTTTTT CASSLTGGLNTGELFF
TRBD2 TRBJ2-2 TRBV4-2 NA TGTGCCAGCAGCCAAGCTAGCGGGAGGGCCGGGGAGCTGTTTTTT CASSQASGRAGELFF
NA TRBJ2-3 TRBV7-2 once TGTGCCAGCAGCTCAAGGACAGGCACAGATACGCAGTATTTT CASSSRTGTDTQYF
TRBD2 TRBJ2-6 TRBV3-1/TRBV3-2 NA TGTGCCAGCAGTCGGGCTGTCAGGAGCGGGAGGGCTGGGGCCAACGTCCTGACTTTC CASSRAVRSGRAGANVLTF
TRBD1 TRBJ2-7 TRBV25-1 NA TGTGCCAGCAGTGCGCGGACAGGGATTCGGCACGAGCAGTACTTC CASSARTGIRHEQYF
TRBD2 TRBJ2-7 TRBV5-4 NA TGTGCCAGCAGCTCCGGACTAGCGGGAAAGTACGAGCAGTACTTC CASSSGLAGKYEQYF
NA TRBJ2-5 TRBV6-1 NA TGTGCCAGCAGTGAAAGAACGGGGAAGTACCAAGAGACCCAGTACTTC CASSERTGKYQETQYF
NA TRBJ2-3 TRBV5-6 NA TGTGCCAGCAGCTTTAGGGGGGTGAGGGATACGCAGTATTTT CASSFRGVRDTQYF
NA TRBJ2-3 TRBV3-1/TRBV3-2 NA TGTGCCAGCAGCCAAGCCCGCACAGATACGCAGTATTTT CASSQARTDTQYF
NA TRBJ2-4 TRBV11-2 NA TGTGCCAGCAGCTCGCAGGGGGGAGATAACATTCAGTACTTC CASSSQGGDNIQYF
TRBD1 TRBJ2-2 TRBV6-5 NA TGTGCCAGCAGGACTGACAGGGTCTCAATCGGGGAGCTGTTTTTT CASRTDRVSIGELFF
NA TRBJ2-1 TRBV2 NA TGTGCCAGCAGTCCACGGACTCCCACAGCGTATAGCTCCTACAATGAGCAGTTCTTC CASSPRTPTAYSSYNEQFF
NA TRBJ1-3 TRBV28 NA TGTGCCAGCAGTGGGCAGGGTGGTAATGGAAACACCATATATTTT CASSGQGGNGNTIYF
NA TRBJ2-1 TRBV4-2 NA TGTGCCAGCAGCCAAGACGGTCGAGGGTCCTACAATGAGCAGTTCTTC CASSQDGRGSYNEQFF
NA TRBJ1-2 TRBV5-4 NA TGTGCCAGCAGCTACGGAGGCCAGAGCTATGGCTACACCTTC CASSYGGQSYGYTF
NA TRBJ2-7 TRBV5-1 NA TGCGCCAGCAGCTTATCTCAGGGACTGATTGCGGAGCAGTACTTC CASSLSQGLIAEQYF
TRBD2 TRBJ2-7 TRBV10-3 NA TGTGCCATCAGTGGGGGAGGGATCGGCTACGAGCAGTACTTC CAISGGGIGYEQYF
NA TRBJ2-1 TRBV7-2 NA TGTGCCAGCAGCCGGGGCGGGGACCCCTACAATGAGCAGTTCTTC CASSRGGDPYNEQFF
NA TRBJ2-3 TRBV3-1/TRBV3-2 NA TGTGCCAGCAGCCCAAACAGGGTCACCACAGATACGCAGTATTTT CASSPNRVTTDTQYF
TRBD2 TRBJ2-1 TRBV6-2/TRBV6-3 NA TGTGCCAGCAGTTCGATCAGCGGGAGGGTTTACAATGAGCAGTTCTTC CASSSISGRVYNEQFF
TRBD1 TRBJ1-5 TRBV18 NA TGTGCCAGCTCACCTGACAGGGAGACGGGCAATCAGCCCCAGCATTTT CASSPDRETGNQPQHF
TRBD1 TRBJ1-5 TRBV7-8 NA TGTGCCAGCAGTTTACAGGGGGCTCAGCCCCAGCATTTT CASSLQGAQPQHF
TRBD1 TRBJ2-1 TRBV6-5 NA TGTGCCAGCAGTTACTGGACAGGTCGCTCCTACAATGAGCAGTTCTTC CASSYWTGRSYNEQFF
TRBD1 TRBJ2-7 TRBV29-1 NA TGCAGCGTAGAACCGGGACAGGGCTACGAGCAGTACTTC CSVEPGQGYEQYF
TRBD2 TRBJ2-7 TRBV28 NA TGTGCCAGCAGTTTAACGGGACTAGCTCCCTACGAGCAGTACTTC CASSLTGLAPYEQYF